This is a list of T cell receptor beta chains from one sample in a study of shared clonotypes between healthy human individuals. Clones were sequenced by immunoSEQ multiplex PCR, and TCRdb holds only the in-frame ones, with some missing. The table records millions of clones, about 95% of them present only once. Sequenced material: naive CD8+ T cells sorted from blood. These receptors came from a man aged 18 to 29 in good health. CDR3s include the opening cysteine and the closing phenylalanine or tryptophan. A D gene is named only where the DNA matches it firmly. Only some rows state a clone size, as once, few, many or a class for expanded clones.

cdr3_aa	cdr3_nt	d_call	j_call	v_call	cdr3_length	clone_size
CASSRLGSYNEQFF	TGTGCCAGCAGTCGACTAGGCTCCTACAATGAGCAGTTCTTC	NA	TRBJ2-1	TRBV28	14	NA
CASSQGYRVSEQYF	TGCGCCAGCAGCCAAGGCTACAGGGTATCCGAGCAGTACTTC	NA	TRBJ2-7	TRBV4-1	14	NA
CASSEWTGGAGRQYF	TGTGCCAGCAGTGAATGGACAGGGGGTGCAGGTAGGCAGTACTTC	TRBD1	TRBJ2-7	TRBV6-1	15	once
CASSEFYRVYEQYF	TGTGCCAGCAGCGAATTCTACAGGGTCTACGAGCAGTACTTC	NA	TRBJ2-7	TRBV6-1	14	NA
CASSRGGQVISSGNTIYF	TGTGCCAGCAGCCGGGGGGGACAGGTCATTAGCTCTGGAAACACCATATATTTT	TRBD1	TRBJ1-3	TRBV11-2	18	NA
CSVVSISGELFF	TGCAGCGTTGTCTCCATCTCCGGGGAGCTGTTTTTT	NA	TRBJ2-2	TRBV29-1	12	NA
CASSASVGYNEQFF	TGTGCCAGCAGCGCCTCGGTTGGATACAATGAGCAGTTCTTC	NA	TRBJ2-1	TRBV7-3	14	NA
CASSDGQGGEQYF	TGTGCCAGCAGTGATGGGCAGGGAGGCGAGCAGTACTTC	NA	TRBJ2-7	TRBV2	13	NA
CASSHGQGPYEQYF	TGTGCCAGCAGCCACGGACAGGGTCCCTACGAGCAGTACTTC	TRBD1	TRBJ2-7	TRBV7-3	14	NA
CARSLAGFLPNQPQHF	TGTGCCAGAAGCTTGGCCGGGTTCCTTCCCAATCAGCCCCAGCATTTT	NA	TRBJ1-5	TRBV5-3	16	NA
CASSPTGTGTSGYTF	TGCGCCAGCAGCCCGACCGGGACAGGGACGTCCGGCTACACCTTC	TRBD1	TRBJ1-2	TRBV4-1	15	NA
CASSFVGLEAYF	TGTGCCAGCAGTTTTGTTGGACTAGAGGCGTACTTC	TRBD2	TRBJ2-5	TRBV28	12	NA
CASSSFLAVTDTQYF	TGTGCCAGCAGCTCCTTTCTGGCGGTGACAGATACGCAGTATTTT	NA	TRBJ2-3	TRBV5-6	15	once
CASSLEGTPNTEAFF	TGTGCCAGCAGCCTAGAGGGGACGCCGAACACTGAAGCTTTCTTT	NA	TRBJ1-1	TRBV7-9	15	NA
CASSLHPGPQETQYF	TGCGCCAGCAGCTTACACCCGGGGCCCCAAGAGACCCAGTACTTC	NA	TRBJ2-5	TRBV5-1	15	NA
CASSVVGGGEQYF	TGTGCCAGCAGCGTAGTAGGAGGGGGCGAGCAGTACTTC	NA	TRBJ2-7	TRBV9	13	NA
CASRRRGGLEQYF	TGTGCCAGCAGGAGGCGAGGAGGCTTAGAGCAGTACTTC	NA	TRBJ2-7	TRBV14	13	NA
CASRGQGNYNEQFF	TGTGCCAGTAGGGGACAGGGGAACTACAATGAGCAGTTCTTC	TRBD1	TRBJ2-1	TRBV6-1	14	NA
CASSEGLADTYEQYF	TGTGCCAGCAGTGAGGGACTAGCGGACACCTACGAGCAGTACTTC	TRBD2	TRBJ2-7	TRBV6-1	15	NA
CASSQERETQYF	TGTGCCAGCAGCCAAGAACGAGAGACCCAGTACTTC	NA	TRBJ2-5	TRBV14	12	NA
CASSQGKGRNTEAFF	TGCGCCAGCAGCCAAGGCAAAGGGCGAAACACTGAAGCTTTCTTT	NA	TRBJ1-1	TRBV4-3	15	NA
CSVEEWVLGETQYF	TGCAGCGTTGAAGAGTGGGTTCTCGGGGAGACCCAGTACTTC	NA	TRBJ2-5	TRBV29-1	14	once
CASSQVTGVNTEAFF	TGCGCCAGCAGCCAGGTTACAGGGGTTAACACTGAAGCTTTCTTT	TRBD1	TRBJ1-1	TRBV4-1	15	NA
CASSSGPGPNTSQYF	TGCGCCAGCAGCTCTGGACCGGGCCCAAATACTTCGCAGTATTTT	NA	TRBJ2-3	TRBV5-1	15	NA
CASSLQVYQPQHF	TGTGCCAGCAGTTTACAGGTTTATCAGCCCCAGCATTTT	NA	TRBJ1-5	TRBV28	13	NA
CASYRPAGARSDEQFF	TGTGCCAGCTATCGCCCGGCGGGAGCTAGGAGCGATGAGCAGTTCTTC	TRBD2	TRBJ2-1	TRBV7-9	16	NA
CASSYVNGFGGDYTF	TGTGCCAGCAGTTACGTGAATGGGTTCGGGGGCGACTACACCTTC	NA	TRBJ1-2	TRBV6-5	15	once
CASSTRGNQPQHF	TGTGCCAGCAGTACTAGGGGGAATCAGCCCCAGCATTTT	NA	TRBJ1-5	TRBV28	13	NA
CASSPRAGEETQYF	TGCGCCAGCAGCCCTCGGGCCGGGGAAGAGACCCAGTACTTC	NA	TRBJ2-5	TRBV4-1	14	NA
CASSLYTDTQYF	TGTGCCAGCAGCCTATACACAGATACGCAGTATTTT	NA	TRBJ2-3	TRBV9	12	NA
CASSLTGNTEAFF	TGCGCCAGCAGCTTGACAGGGAATACTGAAGCTTTCTTT	NA	TRBJ1-1	TRBV5-1	13	few